These T cell receptor beta chains were read from a single sample in a study of blood T cells in healthy people across ages. MiXCR was run by TCRdb on the 5' RACE reads, yielding one entry per CDR3 protein. The sample has 1.5 million to 2 million distinct CDR3 sequences, 34% seen once; the top ten hold about 11%. Sequencing was carried out using blood. These receptors were obtained from a woman in her twenties or thirties in good health. Both conserved end residues are trimmed from each CDR3.

J gene: TRBJ2-5
V gene: TRBV5-1
CDR3 protein: ASSSPGTDGETQY

J gene: TRBJ2-7
V gene: TRBV6-1
CDR3 protein: ASSEGGSNYEQY

J gene: TRBJ2-7
V gene: TRBV5-4
CDR3 protein: ASSFPGTSGRSSYEQY

J gene: TRBJ2-7
V gene: TRBV5-1
CDR3 protein: ASSLARDRVGEQY

J gene: TRBJ2-1
V gene: TRBV7-6
CDR3 protein: ASSLAPSAGTTLGGERF

J gene: TRBJ2-3
V gene: TRBV20-1
CDR3 protein: SALTSGNTDTQY

J gene: TRBJ2-3
V gene: TRBV28
CDR3 protein: ASSEREAQVDTQY

J gene: TRBJ2-1
V gene: TRBV30
CDR3 protein: AWSPPPGLAAYNEQF

J gene: -
V gene: TRBV6-5
CDR3 protein: ATHRGQGAEQY

J gene: TRBJ2-1
V gene: TRBV29-1
CDR3 protein: SVRGYRESPNNEQF

J gene: TRBJ2-5
V gene: TRBV5-1
CDR3 protein: ASRIGGAKQETQY

J gene: TRBJ2-3
V gene: TRBV29-1
CDR3 protein: SVRTSGVDTQY

J gene: TRBJ1-1
V gene: TRBV3-1
CDR3 protein: ASSQASGNTEAF

J gene: TRBJ2-5
V gene: TRBV6-5
CDR3 protein: ASSRREETQY

J gene: TRBJ1-5
V gene: TRBV30
CDR3 protein: AWSFGPNQPQH

J gene: TRBJ2-7
V gene: TRBV27
CDR3 protein: ASGGGTHPYEQY

J gene: TRBJ2-7
V gene: TRBV5-1
CDR3 protein: ASSLGSGIGYEQY

J gene: TRBJ1-5
V gene: TRBV6-6
CDR3 protein: ASSYSEEGTAQPQH